This paragraph covers one TCR beta chain sequence. Its antigen remains unknown. Generated by immunoSEQ multiplex PCR, the TCRdb table keeps only in-frame clones and is missing some. The sample has about 27,000 clones, approximately 79% seen once. The data originate from a study of T cells in narcolepsy. Study details: Patients with NT1 or NT2 and healthy control donors were enrolled.

Regarding the study as a whole: Autoreactive clone sequences were missing from some blood memory CD4+ repertoires. HCRT-specific and TRIB2-specific autoreactive clonotypes appeared among same-patient CSF and blood CD4+ clonotypes. Reportedly, autoreactive clonotypes were serially detected in patients' blood but not controls'.

V was pared by 0 bases and J by 0 bases, with 6 bases of the junction left unmatched. CDR3 length: 16 residues. In germline, CDR1 is SGHRS, CDR2 YFSETQ. The chain links TRBV5-1 to TRBJ2-7; 7 positions match TRBD1. Sample: memory (CD45RA-) CD4+ T cells from blood. This TCR was recovered from a human donor in good health. Written as DNA, the CDR3 is TGCGCCAGCAGCTTGGCCTTGACAGGGCCCTCCTACGAGCAGTACTTC. Amino acids: CASSLALTGPSYEQYF. Looking up the rest from reference TRBV5-1 and TRBJ2-7 gives the full variable domain: KAGVTQTPRYLIKTRGQQVTLSCSPISGHRSVSWYQQTPGQGLQFLFEYFSETQRNKGNFPGRFSGRQFSNSRSEMNVSTLELGDSALYLCASSLALTGPSYEQYFGPGTRLTVT.